The 9 T cell receptor beta chains below were found in one sample sequenced in a study of T cell repertoires in cytomegalovirus infection (dated by TCRdb to the late 2010s). The treatment or condition label, as the study defines it: in vitro stimulation with specific CMV peptide epitopes to enrich CMV-specific T cells. Sequencer: Illumina HiSeq 1500. TCRdb passed the public sequencing reads through fastp at Q25 and MiXCR, retaining productive beta sequences. Entries that share a CDR3 protein sequence are merged under the most common genes and DNA. The sample contains approximately 730,000 distinct CDR3 sequences, roughly 33% of them found a single time. The top ten clonotypes cover roughly 20% of the sample. No antigen has been assigned to these receptors. Sequencing was performed on cultured PBMCs, taken from culture after CMV antigen stimulation. The source of these receptors is a human donor in good health (CMV status not recorded). Some clones in this sample may be carry-over from other donors' samples.

This clonotype has just a few counts. The chain carries TRBV7-2 and TRBJ2-5, with 13 bases fitting TRBD2. Per the germline V gene, CDR1 is SGHTA and CDR2 is FQGNSA. CDR3 length equals 15 residues. With V trimmed by 5 bases and J by 2 bases, 2 bases remained unmatched. The CDR3 loop reads CASSTGLAGQETQYF. The DNA for the CDR3 is TGTGCCAGCAGCACGGGACTAGCGGGACAAGAGACCCAGTACTTC.

This clonotype has a count of ten or more. CDR3 nucleotide sequence: TGTGCCAGCAGTGAGGCTGGTACGCAGTATTTT. Translating it yields CASSEAGTQYF. The rearrangement links TRBV7-6 to TRBJ2-3; D ambiguous. This CDR3 has 11 amino acids. V was shortened by 6 bases and J by 8 bases, with 9 bases between the two germline ends. Germline V lookup: CDR1 SGHVS, CDR2 FNYEAQ.

This chain joins TRBV20-1 and TRBJ1-2, with unresolved D. The V gene's germline CDR1 is DFQATT and CDR2 SNEGSKA (reference sequence). The CDR3 is 11 residues long. Trimming shortened V by 7 bases and J by 6 bases, and 12 bases separated the two germline ends. CDR3 amino acids: CSVGWLNGYTF. The CDR3 bases are TGCAGTGTGGGATGGCTGAATGGCTACACCTTC.

The chain employs TRBV25-1 and TRBJ2-5, with D possibly matching TRBD1 (7 bases). V was shortened by 6 bases and J by 5 bases, with 28 bases between the two germline ends. Germline CDR1 is MGHDK and CDR2 is SYGVNS. The CDR3 has 18 amino acids. The CDR3: CASSENPGTSGGGETQYF. In DNA, the CDR3 is TGTGCCAGCAGCGAAAACCCCGGGACTTCAGGGGGTGGGGAGACCCAGTACTTC. The whole variable domain, remainder taken from reference TRBV25-1 and TRBJ2-5, is EADIYQTPRYLVIGTGKKITLECSQTMGHDKMYWYQQDPGMELHLIHYSYGVNSTEKGDLSSESTVSRIRTEHFPLTLESARPSHTSQYLCASSENPGTSGGGETQYFGPGTRLLVL.

The gene calls are TRBV7-6 and TRBJ2-7, with D tentatively TRBD2 (5 bases). V was shortened by 1 base and J by 5 bases, with 12 bases between the two germline ends. CDR1 and CDR2 from the germline V gene are SGHVS and FNYEAQ. The CDR3 length is 14 residues. The CDR3 is CASSLGGKTDEQYF. The DNA of the CDR3 is TGTGCCAGCAGCTTAGGAGGGAAGACGGACGAGCAGTACTTC.

The CDR3 here is CAISDPGQGAYWQFF. The CDR3 nucleotides are TGTGCCATCAGTGATCCAGGACAGGGGGCGTATTGGCAGTTCTTC. V usage is TRBV10-3 and J usage is TRBJ2-1, with 11 bases lining up with TRBD1. J was trimmed by 12 bases and V by 3 bases; bases with no gene match: 10. CDR3 size: 15 residues. CDR1 and CDR2 (germline): ENHRY, SYGVKD.

There are a few counts of this clonotype. This chain links TRBV20-1 with TRBJ2-1, with D uncertain. With 0 bases removed from V and 8 bases from J, the gap between germline ends came to 14 bases. Germline assignment: CDR1 DFQATT and CDR2 SNEGSKA (reference sequence). CDR3 length: 14 residues. The chain's CDR3 is CSARDWPALDEQFF. The CDR3 bases are TGCAGTGCTAGAGACTGGCCGGCCCTCGATGAGCAGTTCTTC.

The chain carries TRBV20-1 and TRBJ2-1; 9 bases match TRBD2. V trimming: 5 bases; J trimming: 3 bases; junction bases outside the gene matches: 8. The CDR3 is 15 amino acids. Germline V gene data show CDR1 as DFQATT and CDR2 as SNEGSKA (reference sequence). CDR3 amino acids: CSALRIAGVYNEQFF. The CDR3 region has the DNA TGCAGTGCTTTACGAATAGCGGGAGTCTACAATGAGCAGTTCTTC.

V is TRBV6-2 or TRBV6-3 and J is TRBJ1-2, with 7 bases fitting TRBD1. V dropped 0 bases and J dropped 8; count of bases not matched to a gene: 6. There are 14 residues in the CDR3. CDR1 MNHEY and CDR2 SVGEGT come from the germline V gene. CDR3 nucleotides: TGTGCCAGCAGTTACTCCGGACAGGCGAGCGGCTACACCTTC. Protein: CASSYSGQASGYTF.